This TCR beta chain originates from a study of blood T cell repertoires in COVID-19. Study information: The United States, Italy and Spain were the sources of the acute and convalescent COVID-19 samples.

In the original processing: Reference gene primer amplification gave nucleated cell count estimates. Clones were sequenced by immunoSEQ multiplex PCR, and TCRdb holds only the in-frame ones, with some missing. V and J calls and clone size are given by that table; D and trimming were obtained from the DNA. The profile shows a few hundred thousand clones, about 88% of them singletons. CDR3 length: 14 residues. Germline assignment: CDR1 SGHDN and CDR2 FVKESK. Trimming took off 4 bases at V and 11 bases at J, with 19 bases between the two ends. The chain couples TRBV14 to TRBJ2-3, with D perhaps matching TRBD2 (6 bases). Source material: peripheral blood. This sequence originates from a human donor in a cohort sampled during active COVID-19. CDR3 in amino acids: CASSPLTSVRVQYF. CDR3 DNA sequence: TGTGCCAGCAGCCCCCTGACTAGTGTTCGGGTGCAGTATTTT.